Following are 9 T cell receptor beta chains from one sample sequenced in a study of T-cell reconstitution after alpha-beta-depleted transplantation in children. Construction of the TCRbeta library involved unique molecular identifiers. MiXCR, run by TCRdb on the PCR reads, gives a single entry per CDR3 protein. The data show some 830,000 distinct CDR3 sequences, with roughly 15% seen just once and 5% held by the top ten. Material: PBMCs, mostly from graft donor cells, obtained 360 days after TCRalphabeta/CD19-depleted stem cell transplant. The receptors stem from a male patient younger than 18 who had a stem cell transplant for acute lymphoblastic leukemia, so the T cells may come from the graft donor.

There are many counts of this clonotype. The chain has TRBV27 and TRBJ2-6; weak D call: TRBD2 (6 bases). V lost 9 bases and J lost 0, with 9 bases in between. CDR3 length: 14 residues. The germline V gene has CDR1 MNHEY and CDR2 SMNVEV (reference sequence). The CDR3 coding sequence is TGTGCCAGTCGGCGGGGCTCTGGGGCCAACGTCCTGACTTTC. Translation gives CASRRGSGANVLTF.

This chain joins TRBV7-6 and TRBJ2-1, with D possibly being TRBD1 or TRBD2 (6 bases each). V was cut by 5 bases and J by 6 bases, with 14 bases left in between. Germline CDR1 reads SGHVS; CDR2 reads FNYEAQ. The CDR3 sequence is 14 residues long. Here the CDR3 reads CASSRLGGTNEQFF. DNA for the CDR3: TGTGCCAGCAGCCGCTTAGGGGGGACCAATGAGCAGTTCTTC.

This clonotype was observed at least ten times. The chain combines TRBV20-1 with TRBJ1-4; TRBD1 might be the D (6 bases). This CDR3 has 15 residues. Germline-derived CDR1 and CDR2 are DFQATT and SNEGSKA (reference sequence). V lost 0 bases to trimming and J lost 11 bases, with 19 bases between them. DNA of the CDR3: TGCAGTGCTAGAGATGAAGAAGGACAGTATACCAAACTGTTTTTT. Translated, it gives CSARDEEGQYTKLFF.

This chain links TRBV19 with TRBJ2-2; D gene uncertain. The CDR3 runs 13 residues. CDR1 and CDR2 from the germline V gene are LNHDA and SQIVND (reference sequence). V dropped 5 bases and J dropped 6 bases, with 10 bases sitting between them. CDR3 residues: CASSVSAPGELFF. As DNA, the CDR3 is TGTGCCAGTAGTGTGTCAGCGCCCGGGGAGCTGTTTTTT.

A few counts support this clonotype. This sequence joins TRBV25-1 and TRBJ1-1, with 11 bases fitting TRBD1. V was pared by 6 bases and J by 5 bases, with 8 bases of the junction left unmatched. CDR3 length equals 15 residues. Germline CDR1 reads MGHDK; CDR2 reads SYGVNS. Here the CDR3 DNA reads TGTGCCAGCAGCGAGGACAGGGGGCGAAGGACTGAAGCTTTCTTT. Translated: CASSEDRGRRTEAFF.

This clonotype was counted only a few times. CDR3 region: CASSLLRVGVGDTQYF. The CDR3, as DNA: TGTGCCAGCAGTTTACTGCGGGTTGGTGTCGGTGATACGCAGTATTTT. The chain couples TRBV12-3 or TRBV12-4 to TRBJ2-3; perhaps TRBD2 as D (5 bases). The CDR3 covers 16 residues. V shed 2 bases and J shed 6 bases, with 18 bases lying between them.

This clonotype was seen a few times. V and J are TRBV15 and TRBJ2-7; tentatively, D is TRBD2 (5 bases). With 0 bases removed from V and 6 bases from J, the gap between germline ends came to 12 bases. The CDR3 loop spans 14 amino acids. The germline gives CDR1 LNHNV, CDR2 YYDKDF (reference sequence). CDR3 in amino acids: CATSRDLASIEQYF. CDR3 nucleotides: TGTGCCACCAGCAGAGATCTAGCTTCCATCGAGCAGTACTTC.

This clonotype came up a few times. The chain joins TRBV7-9 to TRBJ2-5, with D maybe TRBD1 (6 bases). This CDR3 has 14 residues. Germline assignment: CDR1 SEHNR and CDR2 FQNEAQ (reference sequence). Trimming took off 5 bases at V and 3 bases at J, with 13 bases between the two ends. In nucleotides, the CDR3 is TGTGCCAGCAGCCCCAGGACAGAAGAAGAGACCCAGTACTTC. Its translation: CASSPRTEEETQYF.

This clonotype was found a few times. The rearrangement links TRBV20-1 to TRBJ2-2; maybe TRBD1 (5 bases). Germline loops: CDR1 DFQATT, CDR2 SNEGSKA (reference sequence). Trimming took 0 bases from V and 4 from J, leaving 18 bases between them. This CDR3 spans 17 amino acids. As DNA, the CDR3 is TGCAGTGCTAGAGAAAGGGGTGTCCAGTCGGCCACCGGGGAGCTGTTTTTT. Translating it yields CSARERGVQSATGELFF.